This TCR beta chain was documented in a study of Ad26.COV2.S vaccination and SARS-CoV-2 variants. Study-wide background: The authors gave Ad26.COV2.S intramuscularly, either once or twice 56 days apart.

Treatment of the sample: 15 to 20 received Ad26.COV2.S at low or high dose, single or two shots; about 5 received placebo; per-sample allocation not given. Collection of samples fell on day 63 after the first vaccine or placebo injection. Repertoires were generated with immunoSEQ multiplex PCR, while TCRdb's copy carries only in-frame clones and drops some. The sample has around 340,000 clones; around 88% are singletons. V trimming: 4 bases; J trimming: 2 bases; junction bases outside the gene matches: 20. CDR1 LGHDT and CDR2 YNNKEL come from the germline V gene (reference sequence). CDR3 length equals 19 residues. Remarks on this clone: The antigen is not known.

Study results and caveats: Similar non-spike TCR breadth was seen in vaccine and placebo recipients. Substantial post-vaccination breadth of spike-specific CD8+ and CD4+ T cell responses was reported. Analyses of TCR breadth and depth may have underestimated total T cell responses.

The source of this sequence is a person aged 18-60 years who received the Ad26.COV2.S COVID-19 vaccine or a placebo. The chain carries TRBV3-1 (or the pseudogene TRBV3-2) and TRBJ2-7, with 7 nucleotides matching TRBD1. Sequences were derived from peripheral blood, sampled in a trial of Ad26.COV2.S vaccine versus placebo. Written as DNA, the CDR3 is TGTGCCAGCAGCCTATTGGGCAGACAGGGCAGAGCCTTGGCCTACGAGCAGTACTTC. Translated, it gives CASSLLGRQGRALAYEQYF.